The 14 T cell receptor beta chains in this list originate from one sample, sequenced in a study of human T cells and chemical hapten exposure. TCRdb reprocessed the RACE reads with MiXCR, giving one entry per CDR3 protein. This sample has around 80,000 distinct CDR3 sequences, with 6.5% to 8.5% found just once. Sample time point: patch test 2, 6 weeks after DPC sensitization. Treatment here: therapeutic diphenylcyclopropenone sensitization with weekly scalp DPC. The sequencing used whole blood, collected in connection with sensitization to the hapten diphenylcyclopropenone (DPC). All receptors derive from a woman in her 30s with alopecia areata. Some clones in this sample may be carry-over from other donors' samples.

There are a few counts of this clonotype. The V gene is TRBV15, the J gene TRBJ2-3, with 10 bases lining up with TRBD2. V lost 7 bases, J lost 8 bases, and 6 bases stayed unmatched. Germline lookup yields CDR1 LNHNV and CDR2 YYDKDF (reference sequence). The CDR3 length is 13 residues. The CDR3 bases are TGTGCCACCAAGAGCGGGGGGGTGGGTACGCAGTATTTT. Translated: CATKSGGVGTQYF.

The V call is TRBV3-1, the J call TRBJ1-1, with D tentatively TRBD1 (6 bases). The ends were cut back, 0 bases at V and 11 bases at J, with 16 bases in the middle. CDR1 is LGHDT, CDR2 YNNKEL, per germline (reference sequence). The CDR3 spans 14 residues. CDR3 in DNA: TGTGCCAGCAGCCAAGATGGTGACAGGCTTTGGGCTTTCTTT. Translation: CASSQDGDRLWAFF.

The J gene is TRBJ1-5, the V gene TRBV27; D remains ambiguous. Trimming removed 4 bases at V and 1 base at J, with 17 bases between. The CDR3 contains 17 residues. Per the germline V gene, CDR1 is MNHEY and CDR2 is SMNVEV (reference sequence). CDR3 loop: CASSSQKSMGSNQPQHF. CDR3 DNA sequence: TGTGCCAGCAGTTCACAGAAGTCTATGGGGAGCAATCAGCCCCAGCATTTT.

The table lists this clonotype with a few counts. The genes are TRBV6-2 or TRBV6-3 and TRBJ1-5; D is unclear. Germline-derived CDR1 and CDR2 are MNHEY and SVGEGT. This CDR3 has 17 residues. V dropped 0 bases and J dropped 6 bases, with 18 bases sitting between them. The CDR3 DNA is TGTGCCAGCAGTTACTCGACCGGAGGGTTGGTCAGTCAGCCCCAGCATTTT. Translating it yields CASSYSTGGLVSQPQHF.

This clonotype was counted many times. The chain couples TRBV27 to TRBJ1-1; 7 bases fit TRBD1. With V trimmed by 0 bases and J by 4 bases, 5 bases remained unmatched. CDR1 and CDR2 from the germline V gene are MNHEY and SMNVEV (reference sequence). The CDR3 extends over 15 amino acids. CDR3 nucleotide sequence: TGTGCCAGCAGTTTATCGGGCCAGGGGGGCACTGAAGCTTTCTTT. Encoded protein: CASSLSGQGGTEAFF.

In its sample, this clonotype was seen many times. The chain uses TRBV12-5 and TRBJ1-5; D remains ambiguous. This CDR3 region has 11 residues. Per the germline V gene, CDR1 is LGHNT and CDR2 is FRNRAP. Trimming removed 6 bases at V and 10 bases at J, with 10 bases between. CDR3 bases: TGTGCTAGTGGGTACGGGGAACCCCAGCATTTT. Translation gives CASGYGEPQHF.

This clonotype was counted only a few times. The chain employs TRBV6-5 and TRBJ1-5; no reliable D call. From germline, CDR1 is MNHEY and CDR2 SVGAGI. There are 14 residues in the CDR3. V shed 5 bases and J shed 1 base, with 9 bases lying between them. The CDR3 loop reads CASSRTSSNQPQHF. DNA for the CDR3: TGTGCCAGCAGTCGCACGAGCAGCAATCAGCCCCAGCATTTT.

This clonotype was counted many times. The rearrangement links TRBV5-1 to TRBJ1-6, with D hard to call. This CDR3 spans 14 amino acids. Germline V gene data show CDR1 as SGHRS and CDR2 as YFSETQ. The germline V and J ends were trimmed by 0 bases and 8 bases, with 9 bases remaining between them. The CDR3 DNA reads TGCGCCAGCAGCTTGGGGGGTCTGCATTCACCCCTCCACTTT. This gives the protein CASSLGGLHSPLHF. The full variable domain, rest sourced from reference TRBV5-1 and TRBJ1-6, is KAGVTQTPRYLIKTRGQQVTLSCSPISGHRSVSWYQQTPGQGLQFLFEYFSETQRNKGNFPGRFSGRQFSNSRSEMNVSTLELGDSALYLCASSLGGLHSPLHFGNGTRLTVT.

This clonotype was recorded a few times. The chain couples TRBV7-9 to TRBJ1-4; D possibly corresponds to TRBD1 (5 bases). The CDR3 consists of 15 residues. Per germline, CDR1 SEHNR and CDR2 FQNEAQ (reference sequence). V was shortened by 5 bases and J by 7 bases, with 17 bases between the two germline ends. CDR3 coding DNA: TGTGCCAGCAGCCTCAACGAGGAGGGGACTGAAAAACTGTTTTTT. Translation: CASSLNEEGTEKLFF.

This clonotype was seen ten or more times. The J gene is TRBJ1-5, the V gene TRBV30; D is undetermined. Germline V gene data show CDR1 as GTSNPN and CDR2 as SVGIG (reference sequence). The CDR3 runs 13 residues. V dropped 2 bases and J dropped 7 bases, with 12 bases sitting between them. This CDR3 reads CAWSRVGDQPQHF. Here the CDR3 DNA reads TGTGCCTGGAGTAGGGTAGGAGACCAGCCCCAGCATTTT. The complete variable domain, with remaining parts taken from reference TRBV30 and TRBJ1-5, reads SQTIHQWPATLVQPVGSPLSLECTVEGTSNPNLYWYRQAAGRGLQLLFYSVGIGQISSEVPQNLSASRPQDRQFILSSKKLLLSDSGFYLCAWSRVGDQPQHFGDGTRLSIL.

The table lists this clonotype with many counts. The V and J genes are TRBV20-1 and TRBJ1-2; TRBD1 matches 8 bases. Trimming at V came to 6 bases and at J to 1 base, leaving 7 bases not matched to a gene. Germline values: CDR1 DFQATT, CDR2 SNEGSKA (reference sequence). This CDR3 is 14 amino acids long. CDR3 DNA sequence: TGCAGTGCCCGCACAGGGGGAGTTAACTATGGCTACACCTTC. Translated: CSARTGGVNYGYTF.

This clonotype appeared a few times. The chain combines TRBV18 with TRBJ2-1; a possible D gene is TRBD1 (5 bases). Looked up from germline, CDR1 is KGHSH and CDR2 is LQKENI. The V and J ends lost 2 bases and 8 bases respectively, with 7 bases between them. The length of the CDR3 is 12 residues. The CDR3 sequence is CASSPTRDEQFF. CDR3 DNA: TGTGCCAGCTCACCAACCAGGGATGAGCAGTTCTTC. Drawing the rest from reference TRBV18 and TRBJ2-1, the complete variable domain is NAGVMQNPRHLVRRRGQEARLRCSPMKGHSHVYWYRQLPEEGLKFMVYLQKENIIDESGMPKERFSAEFPKEGPSILRIQQVVRGDSAAYFCASSPTRDEQFFGPGTRLTVL.

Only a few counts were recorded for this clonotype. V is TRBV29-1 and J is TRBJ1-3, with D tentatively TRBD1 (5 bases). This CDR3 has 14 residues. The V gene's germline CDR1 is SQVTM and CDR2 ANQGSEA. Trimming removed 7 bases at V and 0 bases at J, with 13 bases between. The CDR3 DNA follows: TGCAGCGGGAGGGAAGGACACTCTGGAAACACCATATATTTT. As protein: CSGREGHSGNTIYF. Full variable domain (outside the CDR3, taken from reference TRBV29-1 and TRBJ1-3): SAVISQKPSRDICQRGTSLTIQCQVDSQVTMMFWYRQQPGQSLTLIATANQGSEATYESGFVIDKFPISRPNLTFSTLTVSNMSPEDSSIYLCSGREGHSGNTIYFGEGSWLTVV.

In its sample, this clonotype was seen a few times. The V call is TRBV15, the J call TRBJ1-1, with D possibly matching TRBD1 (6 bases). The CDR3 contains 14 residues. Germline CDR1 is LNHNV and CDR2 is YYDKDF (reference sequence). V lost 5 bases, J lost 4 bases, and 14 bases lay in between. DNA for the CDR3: TGTGCCACCAGCCCCAGGGGATCGGGCACTGAAGCTTTCTTT. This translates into CATSPRGSGTEAFF. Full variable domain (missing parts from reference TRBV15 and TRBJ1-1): DAMVIQNPRYQVTQFGKPVTLSCSQTLNHNVMYWYQQKSSQAPKLLFHYYDKDFNNEADTPDNFQSRRPNTSFCFLDIRSPGLGDTAMYLCATSPRGSGTEAFFGQGTRLTVV.